This entry lists 24 T cell receptor beta chains sequenced from one sample in a study of circulating tumor DNA in untreated peripheral T-cell lymphoma. Clones were sequenced by immunoSEQ multiplex PCR, and TCRdb holds only the in-frame ones, with some missing. The data hold around 5,000 clones, with approximately 70% observed a single time. Sequencing input: tumor tissue. These receptor sequences come from a human donor with peripheral T-cell lymphoma.

The V and J genes are TRBV11-3 and TRBJ2-5, with 9 bases fitting TRBD2. Germline CDR1 SGHNT, CDR2 YENEEA. The CDR3 extends over 15 amino acids. The V segment lost 2 bases and the J segment 5 bases; nucleotides outside the gene matches: 6. CDR3 sequence (DNA): TGTGCCAGCAGCTTACAAGCGGGAGGTGGGGAGACCCAGTACTTC. Encoded protein: CASSLQAGGGETQYF.

This clone was picked up a small number of times. The chain couples TRBV19 to TRBJ2-3; no reliable D call. The germline CDR1 and CDR2 sequences are LNHDA and SQIVND (reference sequence). The CDR3 extends over 15 amino acids. Trimming shortened V by 6 bases and J by 2 bases, and 15 bases separated the two germline ends. CDR3 in DNA: TGTGCCAGTAGCCCTAGACTCTTATCCACAGATACGCAGTATTTT. Translated: CASSPRLLSTDTQYF.

The genes are TRBV28 and TRBJ2-5; D remains unclear. Germline loops: CDR1 MDHEN, CDR2 SYDVKM. Trimming took off 6 bases at V and 5 bases at J, with 10 bases between the two ends. CDR3 length: 12 amino acids. The chain's CDR3 is CASRRLRETQYF. The CDR3 region has the DNA TGTGCCAGCAGGCGGTTAAGGGAGACCCAGTACTTC.

The gene calls are TRBV7-6 and TRBJ1-1; 7 bases align to TRBD1. V gave up 3 bases and J gave up 6 bases; unmatched junction bases: 10. The CDR3 length is 15 residues. Per germline, CDR1 SGHVS and CDR2 FNYEAQ. CDR3 sequence reads: CASSFIDRESAEAFF. For the CDR3, the DNA is TGTGCCAGCAGCTTTATCGACAGGGAAAGTGCTGAAGCTTTCTTT.

The chain joins TRBV30 to TRBJ1-2; D is unresolved. V was trimmed by 1 base and J by 2 bases, leaving 2 bases between them. There are 11 residues in the CDR3. Germline V lookup: CDR1 GTSNPN, CDR2 SVGIG (reference sequence). The DNA of the CDR3 is TGTGCCTGGAGTGACAACTATGGCTACACCTTC. Protein product: CAWSDNYGYTF.

This chain connects TRBV7-8 to TRBJ2-1; 11 nucleotides line up with TRBD1. CDR3 size: 16 residues. V lost 5 bases, J lost 2 bases, and 5 bases stayed unmatched. Germline V gene data show CDR1 as SGHVS and CDR2 as FQNEAQ. CDR3 coding DNA: TGTGCCAGCAGCGTCGGGGGACAGGGGGCCTACAATGAGCAGTTCTTC. Amino acids: CASSVGGQGAYNEQFF.

The chain couples TRBV19 to TRBJ1-1, with D hard to call. The germline CDR1 and CDR2 sequences are LNHDA and SQIVND (reference sequence). This CDR3 region has 13 residues. Trimming took off 1 base at V and 5 bases at J, with 8 bases between the two ends. CDR3 in amino acids: CASSIGPGTEAFF. The CDR3 DNA follows: TGTGCCAGTAGTATAGGTCCGGGAACTGAAGCTTTCTTT.

V gene TRBV28 combines with J gene TRBJ1-3; D uncertain. The CDR3 runs to 16 residues. Trimming took off 5 bases at V and 5 bases at J, with 19 bases between the two ends. Germline V gene sequence: CDR1 MDHEN, CDR2 SYDVKM. The CDR3 protein is CASSLPREDKRNTIYF. CDR3 in DNA: TGTGCCAGCAGTCTCCCCCGGGAGGATAAAAGAAACACCATATATTTT.

V usage is TRBV11-3 and J usage is TRBJ2-3; the D gene is possibly TRBD1 (6 bases). CDR1 and CDR2 from the germline V gene are SGHNT and YENEEA. This CDR3 has 15 amino acids. V lost 4 bases and J lost 1, with 12 bases in between. Here the CDR3 DNA reads TGTGCCAGCAGCTGGACAGCGCAAGGCACAGATACGCAGTATTTT. Amino acid sequence: CASSWTAQGTDTQYF.

The chain is built from TRBV11-3 and TRBJ2-7, with 7 positions matching TRBD1. The ends lost 5 bases at V and 2 bases at J; junction bases unmatched: 12. Germline values: CDR1 SGHNT, CDR2 YENEEA. CDR3 size: 16 residues. CDR3 coding DNA: TGTGCCAGCAGCGAAGCGCCCGGGACAGCAACCTACGAGCAGTACTTC. It yields the protein CASSEAPGTATYEQYF.

This clone came up a few times. V gene TRBV6-8 combines with J gene TRBJ2-7; TRBD1 matches at 8 bases. There are 15 residues in the CDR3. The J segment lost 1 base and the V segment lost 6 bases, leaving 8 bases of the junction unmatched. Germline-derived CDR1 and CDR2 are MNHGY and SAAAGT. CDR3 residues: CASRVSGTGSYEQYF. CDR3 nucleotide sequence: TGTGCCAGCAGAGTTTCCGGGACAGGTTCCTACGAGCAGTACTTC.

The rearrangement links TRBV19 to TRBJ2-6; D is ambiguous. The CDR3 runs 14 residues. Germline-derived CDR1 and CDR2 are LNHDA and SQIVND (reference sequence). V lost 7 bases, J lost 4 bases, and 11 bases lay in between. The CDR3 DNA follows: TGTGCCAGTAAGTTCGGGTCAGGGGCCAACGTCCTGACTTTC. It translates to CASKFGSGANVLTF.

V usage is TRBV9 and J usage is TRBJ2-7; D gene unclear. Germline values: CDR1 SGDLS, CDR2 YYNGEE. The germline V and J ends were trimmed by 5 bases and 5 bases, with 11 bases remaining between them. This CDR3 is built from 12 residues. This CDR3 reads CASSNEADEQYF. Here the CDR3 DNA reads TGTGCCAGCAGTAACGAGGCCGACGAGCAGTACTTC.

V and J are TRBV15 and TRBJ2-3; D is unresolved. Trimming cost V 1 base and J 2 bases, with 7 bases left between them. There are 14 residues in the CDR3. The germline V gene encodes CDR1 LNHNV and CDR2 YYDKDF (reference sequence). CDR3 in DNA: TGTGCCACCAGCAGAGTGGATGCCACAGATACGCAGTATTTT. It encodes CATSRVDATDTQYF.

This sequence joins TRBV11-3 and TRBJ2-7; 7 positions match TRBD2. CDR3 length: 14 residues. Germline V gene sequence: CDR1 SGHNT, CDR2 YENEEA. V gave up 6 bases and J gave up 2 bases; unmatched junction bases: 7. The CDR3 sequence: CASSFLAGPYEQYF. The CDR3 region has the DNA TGTGCCAGCAGTTTCTTAGCGGGTCCCTACGAGCAGTACTTC.

V and J are TRBV18 and TRBJ2-2; 7 positions agree with TRBD1. Losses at the gene ends were 2 bases for V and 1 base for J; bases not matched to a gene: 1. The germline V gene has CDR1 KGHSH and CDR2 LQKENI. This CDR3 contains 15 residues. The CDR3 DNA sequence: TGTGCCAGCTCACCAAGGGACAGGAACACCGGGGAGCTGTTTTTT. Amino acid sequence: CASSPRDRNTGELFF.

The chain is built from TRBV11-3 and TRBJ2-3; 8 bases are a match to TRBD2. The V gene's germline CDR1 is SGHNT and CDR2 YENEEA. The CDR3 consists of 15 residues. V dropped 5 bases and J dropped 4; count of bases not matched to a gene: 8. The CDR3 loop reads CASSQGAGDADTQYF. CDR3 DNA: TGTGCCAGCAGCCAAGGAGCGGGAGACGCAGATACGCAGTATTTT.

Only a few counts were recorded for this clone. The chain uses TRBV7-8 and TRBJ1-2; 8 bases are shared with TRBD1. This CDR3 has 16 amino acids. J was trimmed by 4 bases and V by 6 bases; bases with no gene match: 13. Germline CDR1 is SGHVS and CDR2 is FQNEAQ. The CDR3 loop reads CASRPRGQGTSYGYTF. CDR3 in DNA: TGTGCCAGCAGACCCAGAGGACAGGGCACTTCCTATGGCTACACCTTC.

The rearrangement uses TRBV28 and TRBJ1-2; 10 nucleotides line up with TRBD1. The germline V gene has CDR1 MDHEN and CDR2 SYDVKM. V was pared by 3 bases and J by 5 bases, with 6 bases of the junction left unmatched. This CDR3 contains 15 residues. CDR3 residues: CASSLTGQGRYGYTF. The CDR3 DNA reads TGTGCCAGCAGTTTGACGGGACAGGGGAGGTATGGCTACACCTTC.

This clone was recorded only once. The chain couples TRBV9 to TRBJ2-2; possible D gene TRBD1, 6 bases. The CDR3 consists of 14 residues. Trimming took 0 bases from V and 6 from J, leaving 9 bases between them. Looked up from germline, CDR1 is SGDLS and CDR2 is YYNGEE. CDR3 sequence (DNA): TGTGCCAGCAGCGTAGGGTGGGGGCCCGGGGAGCTGTTTTTT. Protein product: CASSVGWGPGELFF.

A word on this clone: A junction end diverges from the germline sequence, so it may reflect a read error. The chain carries TRBV14 and TRBJ2-3; D gene unclear. CDR1 is SGHDN, CDR2 FVKESK, per germline. The CDR3 spans 12 residues. This CDR3 reads CASSKDADTQYF. Written as DNA, the CDR3 is TGTGCCAGCAGCAAAGACGCAGATACGCAGTATTTT.

The V gene is TRBV11-3, the J gene TRBJ2-7; 8 bases fit TRBD1. Germline CDR1 and CDR2: SGHNT and YENEEA. The CDR3 spans 16 residues. J was trimmed by 5 bases and V by 5 bases; bases with no gene match: 14. As DNA, the CDR3 is TGTGCCAGCAGCCAAGGCTCTGGAAGGACAGGGAACGAGCAGTACTTC. Protein sequence: CASSQGSGRTGNEQYF.

The rearrangement joins TRBV10-3 to TRBJ2-1; D unresolved. CDR1 ENHRY and CDR2 SYGVKD come from the germline V gene. The V and J ends lost 7 bases and 8 bases respectively, with 15 bases between them. The length of the CDR3 is 13 residues. The CDR3 DNA follows: TGTGCCATCACCGATGGACGAACCGATGAGCAGTTCTTC. Residues: CAITDGRTDEQFF.

The chain has TRBV28 and TRBJ2-3, with TRBD2 matching over 10 bases. V shed 5 bases, J shed 3 bases, and the junction held 2 bases outside the gene matches. Germline CDR1 MDHEN, CDR2 SYDVKM. This CDR3 comprises 14 residues. Here the CDR3 DNA reads TGTGCCAGCAGTACAGCGGGAGGGACAGATACGCAGTATTTT. It is translated as CASSTAGGTDTQYF.